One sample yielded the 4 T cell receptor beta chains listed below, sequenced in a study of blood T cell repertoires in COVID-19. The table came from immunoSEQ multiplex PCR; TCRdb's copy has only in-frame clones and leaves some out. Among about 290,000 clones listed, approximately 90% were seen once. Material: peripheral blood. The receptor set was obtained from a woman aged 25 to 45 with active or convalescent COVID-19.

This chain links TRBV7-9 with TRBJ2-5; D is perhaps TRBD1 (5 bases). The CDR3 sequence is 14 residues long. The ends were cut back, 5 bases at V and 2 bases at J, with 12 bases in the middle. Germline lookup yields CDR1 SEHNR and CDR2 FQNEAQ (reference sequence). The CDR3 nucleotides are TGTGCCAGCAGCCAGGCCCCAGGGCAAGAGACCCAGTACTTC. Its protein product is CASSQAPGQETQYF.

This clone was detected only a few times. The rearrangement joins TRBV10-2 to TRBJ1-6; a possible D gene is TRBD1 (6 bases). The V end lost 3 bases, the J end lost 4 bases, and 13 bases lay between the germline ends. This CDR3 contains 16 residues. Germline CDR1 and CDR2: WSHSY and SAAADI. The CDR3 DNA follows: TGCGCCAGCAGTGATTCTGGGAGGGGGTATAATTCACCCCTCCACTTT. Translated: CASSDSGRGYNSPLHF.

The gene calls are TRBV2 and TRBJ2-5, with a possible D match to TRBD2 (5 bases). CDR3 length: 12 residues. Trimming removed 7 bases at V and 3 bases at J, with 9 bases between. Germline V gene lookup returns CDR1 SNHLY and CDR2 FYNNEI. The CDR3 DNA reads TGTGCCAGCAAGGACTTGAAAGAGACCCAGTACTTC. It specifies CASKDLKETQYF.

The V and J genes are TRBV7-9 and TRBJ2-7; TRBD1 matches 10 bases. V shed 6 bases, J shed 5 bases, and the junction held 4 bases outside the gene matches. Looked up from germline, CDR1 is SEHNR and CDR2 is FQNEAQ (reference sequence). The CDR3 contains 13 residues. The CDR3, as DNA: TGTGCCAGCAGGCGACAGGGGGCAAACGAGCAGTACTTC. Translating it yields CASRRQGANEQYF. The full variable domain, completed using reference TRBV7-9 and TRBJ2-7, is DTGVSQNPRHKITKRGQNVTFRCDPISEHNRLYWYRQTLGQGPEFLTYFQNEAQLEKSRLLSDRFSAERPKGSFSTLEIQRTEQGDSAMYLCASRRQGANEQYFGPGTRLTVT.